Listed here are 21 T cell receptor beta chains from one sample, sequenced in a study of blood T cell repertoires in COVID-19. Sequencing used immunoSEQ multiplex PCR; TCRdb keeps in-frame clones, though not all of them. The repertoire holds fewer than 350,000 clones, with more than 75% as singletons. Material: PBMCs or T cells enriched from blood (not recorded which). All receptors come from a woman aged 40 to 50 with acute COVID-19.

The chain carries TRBV5-5 and TRBJ2-1; TRBD2 is a possible D gene (5 bases). There are 16 residues in the CDR3. CDR1 and CDR2 (germline): SGHKS, YYEKEE (reference sequence). V was cut by 2 bases and J by 0 bases, with 12 bases left in between. The CDR3 is CASSFYGGSSYNEQFF. For the CDR3, the DNA is TGTGCCAGCAGCTTCTACGGAGGAAGCTCCTACAATGAGCAGTTCTTC.

CDR3 coding DNA: TGTGCCACCAGTGCAAACAGGGAAGAGACCCAGTACTTC. Translation gives CATSANREETQYF. The rearrangement joins TRBV24-1 to TRBJ2-5, with D maybe TRBD1 (6 bases). Trimming removed 5 bases from V and 3 bases from J, with 9 bases in between. The germline CDR1 and CDR2 sequences are KGHDR and SFDVKD. The CDR3 consists of 13 residues.

Turning to this clone: The germline gene is not matched at one end of the junction; a read error may be the cause. The genes are TRBV7-8 and TRBJ2-3; 13 nucleotides align to TRBD2. The CDR3 runs 16 residues. Per germline, CDR1 SGHVS and CDR2 FQNEAQ. CDR3 loop: CASSLGLAGESDTQYF. The CDR3 bases are TGTGCCAGCAGTTTAGGACTAGCGGGAGAGTCAGATACGCAGTATTTT. Filled out from reference TRBV7-8 and TRBJ2-3, the complete variable domain reads GAGVSQSPRYKVAKRGQDVALRCDPISGHVSLFWYQQALGQGPEFLTYFQNEAQLDKSGLPSDRFFAERPEGSVSTLKIQRTQQEDSAVYLCASSLGLAGESDTQYFGPGTRLTVL.

This chain connects TRBV30 to TRBJ2-3; 9 nucleotides align to TRBD2. Germline-derived CDR1 and CDR2 are GTSNPN and SVGIG (reference sequence). The CDR3 consists of 16 residues. The V and J ends lost 1 base and 2 bases, in that order; junction bases with no gene match: 7. As DNA, the CDR3 is TGTGCCTGGAGTGGCGGGGGGGCTGTTATCACAGATACGCAGTATTTT. It specifies CAWSGGGAVITDTQYF. Filled out from reference TRBV30 and TRBJ2-3, the complete variable domain reads SQTIHQWPATLVQPVGSPLSLECTVEGTSNPNLYWYRQAAGRGLQLLFYSVGIGQISSEVPQNLSASRPQDRQFILSSKKLLLSDSGFYLCAWSGGGAVITDTQYFGPGTRLTVL.

CDR3 protein: CASKQGTGRQPQHF. CDR3 sequence (DNA): TGTGCCAGTAAGCAAGGGACAGGGCGTCAGCCCCAGCATTTT. This rearrangement joins TRBV19 to TRBJ1-5; 9 bases line up with TRBD1. Trimming removed 7 bases from V and 6 bases from J; junction bases left unmatched: 7. CDR3 size: 14 residues. Germline loops: CDR1 LNHDA, CDR2 SQIVND (reference sequence).

The V call is TRBV5-8, the J call TRBJ1-2; TRBD1 matches at 7 bases. The germline V gene has CDR1 SGHTS and CDR2 YDEGEE. The CDR3 spans 16 residues. V lost 2 bases to trimming and J lost 3 bases; unmatched junction nucleotides: 10. Written as DNA, the CDR3 is TGTGCCAGCAGCTTTAGGTCTCAGGGGGTTGACTATGGCTACACCTTC. It yields the protein CASSFRSQGVDYGYTF. The variable domain in full, completed from reference TRBV5-8 and TRBJ1-2, reads EAGVTQSPTHLIKTRGQQATLRCSPISGHTSVYWYQQALGLGLQFLLWYDEGEERNRGNFPPRFSGRQFPNYSSELNVNALELEDSALYLCASSFRSQGVDYGYTFGSGTRLTVV.

This chain uses TRBV27 with TRBJ2-3, with TRBD2 matching over 11 bases. Germline V gene lookup returns CDR1 MNHEY and CDR2 SMNVEV (reference sequence). The CDR3 spans 16 residues. V shed 3 bases and J 8 bases; nucleotides not matched to a gene: 10. CDR3 nucleotide sequence: TGTGCCAGCAGTTTTAGACTAGCGGGGAGTTATGTTACGCAGTATTTT. This sequence encodes CASSFRLAGSYVTQYF.

The chain employs TRBV27 and TRBJ1-2; tentative D call: TRBD1 (6 bases). The V gene lost 4 bases and the J gene lost 4 bases, with 10 bases spanning the gap. Germline V CDR1 and CDR2: MNHEY, SMNVEV (reference sequence). The length of the CDR3 is 13 residues. Here the CDR3 reads CASSSTGRYGYTF. The CDR3 bases are TGTGCCAGCAGTTCGACAGGCCGCTATGGCTACACCTTC.

The chain combines TRBV4-1 with TRBJ2-1; D gene uncertain. The length of the CDR3 is 15 residues. V lost 4 bases and J 0 bases, leaving 10 bases between the germline ends. Germline V lookup: CDR1 MGHRA, CDR2 YSYEKL. The CDR3 sequence is CASSRLDSSYNEQFF. The CDR3 DNA reads TGCGCCAGCAGCCGCCTTGATAGCTCCTACAATGAGCAGTTCTTC.

The chain recombines TRBV28 with TRBJ1-5, with 9 nucleotides matching TRBD1. Germline loops: CDR1 MDHEN, CDR2 SYDVKM. With V trimmed by 6 bases and J by 0 bases, 9 bases remained unmatched. The CDR3 consists of 17 residues. This chain's CDR3 is CASSAGTGTPSNQPQHF. As DNA, the CDR3 is TGTGCCAGCAGCGCCGGGACAGGGACTCCTAGCAATCAGCCCCAGCATTTT.

The rearrangement uses TRBV6-5 and TRBJ2-7; maybe TRBD1 (6 bases). The CDR3 runs 14 residues. Germline lookup yields CDR1 MNHEY and CDR2 SVGAGI. The V end was cut by 10 bases, the J end by 1 base, with 17 bases between. The CDR3 bases are TGTGCCACCGAAGAGTACCAGGGGTCCTACGAGCAGTACTTC. This encodes CATEEYQGSYEQYF.

The rearrangement links TRBV2 to TRBJ2-3; D may be TRBD2 (5 bases). Germline CDR1 reads SNHLY; CDR2 reads FYNNEI. The CDR3 contains 15 residues. With 2 bases removed from V and 0 bases from J, the gap between germline ends came to 9 bases. In DNA, the CDR3 is TGTGCCAGCAGTGAACTTGGACTTAGCACAGATACGCAGTATTTT. It encodes CASSELGLSTDTQYF.

J is TRBJ2-1 and V is TRBV19; 7 bases agree with TRBD2. This CDR3 is 15 amino acids long. The V gene's germline CDR1 is LNHDA and CDR2 SQIVND (reference sequence). With 3 bases clipped from V and 7 bases from J, the junction kept 9 bases outside the gene matches. This CDR3 is CASSIGGGPFNEQFF. Written as DNA, the CDR3 is TGTGCCAGTAGTATTGGCGGGGGACCCTTTAATGAGCAGTTCTTC.

Points on this clone: The same CDR3 can be traced to other DNA sequences in this sample. This rearrangement joins TRBV12-3 or TRBV12-4 to TRBJ2-7; D is unclear. The CDR3 consists of 12 residues. Trimming cost V 5 bases and J 0 bases, with 5 bases left between them. The CDR3 here is CASSPSSYEQYF. The CDR3 nucleotides read TGTGCCAGCAGTCCCAGCTCCTACGAGCAGTACTTC.

The chain recombines TRBV19 with TRBJ1-1; 9 positions agree with TRBD1. The germline gives CDR1 LNHDA, CDR2 SQIVND (reference sequence). This CDR3 is built from 17 residues. J gave up 1 base and V 2 bases, and 8 bases lay outside the gene matches. This CDR3 reads CASSIRDTGGTNTEAFF. In DNA form, the CDR3 reads TGTGCCAGTAGTATAAGAGATACAGGGGGCACGAACACTGAAGCTTTCTTT.

This chain links TRBV28 with TRBJ1-1; maybe TRBD1 (6 bases). Trimming left V 5 bases short and J 1 base short, with 17 bases between. Germline CDR1 reads MDHEN; CDR2 reads SYDVKM. The CDR3 runs 16 residues. The CDR3 DNA reads as TGTGCCAGCAGTCCCCAAGGGGGGGCGCAGAACACTGAAGCTTTCTTT. Translation: CASSPQGGAQNTEAFF.

The gene calls are TRBV9 and TRBJ1-1, with D possibly TRBD1 on 6 matching bases. The CDR3 has 15 amino acids. Germline CDR1 SGDLS, CDR2 YYNGEE. Trimming cost V 4 bases and J 2 bases, with 15 bases left between them. CDR3 sequence: CASSTSTGENTEAFF. CDR3 bases: TGTGCCAGCAGCACTTCGACAGGAGAAAACACTGAAGCTTTCTTT.

The rearrangement links TRBV6-6 to TRBJ1-2; the D gene is possibly TRBD1 (5 bases). CDR3 size: 14 residues. Trimming shortened V by 7 bases and J by 3 bases, and 15 bases separated the two germline ends. From germline, CDR1 is MNHNY and CDR2 SVGAGI (reference sequence). The CDR3 DNA is TGTGCCAGCACTCGGGGCCGCGTACACTATGGCTACACCTTC. Residues: CASTRGRVHYGYTF.

The chain links TRBV9 to TRBJ2-1, with 10 bases matching TRBD2. Germline V gives CDR1 SGDLS, CDR2 YYNGEE. With 3 bases clipped from V and 1 base from J, the junction kept 1 base outside the gene matches. The CDR3 contains 15 residues. CDR3 residues: CASSGSGRSYNEQFF. CDR3 nucleotide sequence: TGTGCCAGCAGCGGTAGCGGGAGGTCCTACAATGAGCAGTTCTTC.

The chain couples TRBV5-4 to TRBJ2-3; TRBD2 aligns across 11 bases. Trimming at V came to 4 bases and at J to 2 bases, leaving 12 bases not matched to a gene. Germline lookup yields CDR1 SGHNT and CDR2 YYREEE (reference sequence). The CDR3 has 18 amino acids. CDR3 sequence reads: CASSPGEGSGGATDTQYF. CDR3 nucleotide sequence: TGTGCCAGCAGCCCGGGCGAGGGTAGCGGGGGGGCCACAGATACGCAGTATTTT.

This clone was observed a few times. The V gene is TRBV12-3 or TRBV12-4, the J gene TRBJ1-6; D remains ambiguous. The CDR3 has 13 amino acids. V lost 3 bases to trimming and J lost 7 bases, with 7 bases between them. CDR3 in DNA: TGTGCCAGCAGTTTTGGAGGGAATTCACCCCTCCACTTT. Encoded protein: CASSFGGNSPLHF.